This T cell receptor (beta chain) is drawn from a study of graft-versus-host responses after intestinal transplantation. Looking at the study overall: Multivisceral, liver-intestinal, or isolated intestinal grafts went to recipients. Once they had received anti-thymocyte globulin induction, all recipients took tacrolimus and steroids for three to four years. Study observations and caveats: Allografts of patients with graft-donor T cell macrochimerism showed high graft-versus-host to host-versus-graft clone ratios. Detected in recipient marrow were GvH clones, some of which were first observed in ileum or blood.

V was clipped by 5 bases and J by 4 bases, with 17 bases between them. In germline, CDR1 is SEHNR, CDR2 FQNEAQ (reference sequence). The CDR3 has 15 residues. Libraries were prepared by immunoSEQ multiplex PCR; TCRdb keeps only in-frame clonotypes and omits some of them. The sample contains 95,000 to 150,000 clones, approximately 95% of which appear only once. This clone was recorded once. Its specificity is unknown. The chain is built from TRBV7-9 and TRBJ1-2, with D possibly matching TRBD1 (6 bases). The sample was unstimulated CD8+ T cells sorted from spleen or lymph node cells, taken before intestinal transplant. The TCR was taken from a human donor who received an intestinal transplant. DNA of the CDR3: TGTGCCAGCAGCCCCCGACAGGATAGTATCTATGGCTACACCTTC. This sequence encodes CASSPRQDSIYGYTF.